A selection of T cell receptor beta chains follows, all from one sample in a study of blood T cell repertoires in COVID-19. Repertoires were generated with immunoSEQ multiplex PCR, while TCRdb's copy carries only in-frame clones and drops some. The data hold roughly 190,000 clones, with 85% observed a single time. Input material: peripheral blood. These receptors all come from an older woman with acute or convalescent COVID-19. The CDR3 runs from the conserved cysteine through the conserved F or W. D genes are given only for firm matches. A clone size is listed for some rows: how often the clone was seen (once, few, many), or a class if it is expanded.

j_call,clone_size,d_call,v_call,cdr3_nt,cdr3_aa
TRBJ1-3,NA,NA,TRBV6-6,TGTGCCAGCAGAACAGGGCAATCTGGAAACACCATATATTTT,CASRTGQSGNTIYF
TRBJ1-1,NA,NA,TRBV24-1,TGTGCCACCATGGGTGACTTGAACACTGAAGCTTTCTTT,CATMGDLNTEAFF
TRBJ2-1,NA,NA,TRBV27,TGTGCCAGCAGTTTATCGATCTATGGAGCCTACAATGAGCAGTTCTTC,CASSLSIYGAYNEQFF
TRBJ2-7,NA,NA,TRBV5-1,TGCGCCAGCAGGGAGTCCTACGAGCAGTACTTC,CASRESYEQYF
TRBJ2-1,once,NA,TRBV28,TGTGCCAGCAGTTCAAGCGGGTTCGAGCAGTTCTTC,CASSSSGFEQFF
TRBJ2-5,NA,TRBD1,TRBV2,TGTGCCAGCCGACAGGGAGAGACCCAGTACTTC,CASRQGETQYF
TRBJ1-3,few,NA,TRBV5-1,TGCGCCAGCAGCGCGACAGGCCTCTCTGGAAACACCATATATTTT,CASSATGLSGNTIYF
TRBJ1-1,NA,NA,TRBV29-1,TGCAGCGTTGCGGGGACAAAGAACACTGAAGCTTTCTTT,CSVAGTKNTEAFF
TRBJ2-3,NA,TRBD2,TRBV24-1,TGTGCCACCTCCGGGGCTAGCGGGAATATAGATACGCAGTATTTT,CATSGASGNIDTQYF
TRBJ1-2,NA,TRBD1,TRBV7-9,TGTGCCAGCAGCTTACCGGGACAGGGCGGCTATGGCTACACCTTC,CASSLPGQGGYGYTF
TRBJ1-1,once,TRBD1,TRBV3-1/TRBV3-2,TGTGCCAGCAGCCGGGACAGGGGGCGCAAAGCTTTCTTT,CASSRDRGRKAFF
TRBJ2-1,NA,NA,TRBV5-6,TGTGCCAGCAGCTTGTGGCATTACAATGAGCAGTTCTTC,CASSLWHYNEQFF
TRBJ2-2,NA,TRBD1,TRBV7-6,TGTGCCAGCAGACAGGGGACGAACACCGGGGAGCTGTTTTTT,CASRQGTNTGELFF
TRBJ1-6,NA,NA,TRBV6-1,TGTGCCAGCAGTGAATTCGTGACATCAACTTCACCCCTCCACTTT,CASSEFVTSTSPLHF
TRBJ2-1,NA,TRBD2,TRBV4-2,TGTGCCAGCAGCCAAGTGGGCGGGGGGTACAATGAGCAGTTCTTC,CASSQVGGGYNEQFF
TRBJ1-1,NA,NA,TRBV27,TGTGCCAGCAGTCTTCGTCCCAGCGGTGGTTTTGTGAACACTGAAGCTTTCTTT,CASSLRPSGGFVNTEAFF
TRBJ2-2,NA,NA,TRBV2,TGTGCCAGCAACGACAGGTCGAACACCGGGGAGCTGTTTTTT,CASNDRSNTGELFF